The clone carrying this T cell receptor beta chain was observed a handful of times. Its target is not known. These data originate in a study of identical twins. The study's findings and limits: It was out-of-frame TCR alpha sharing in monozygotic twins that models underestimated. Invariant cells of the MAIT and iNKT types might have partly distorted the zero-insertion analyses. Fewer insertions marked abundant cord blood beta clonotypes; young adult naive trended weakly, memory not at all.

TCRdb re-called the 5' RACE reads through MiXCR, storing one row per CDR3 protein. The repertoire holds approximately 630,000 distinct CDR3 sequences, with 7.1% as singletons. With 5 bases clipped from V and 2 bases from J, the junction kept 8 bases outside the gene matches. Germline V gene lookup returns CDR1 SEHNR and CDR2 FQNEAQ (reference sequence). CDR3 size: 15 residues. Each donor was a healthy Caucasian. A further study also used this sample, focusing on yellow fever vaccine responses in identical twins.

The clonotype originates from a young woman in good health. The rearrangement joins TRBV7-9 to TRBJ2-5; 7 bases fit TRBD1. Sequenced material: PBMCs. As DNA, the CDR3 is TGTGCCAGCAGCGCGCCGGGACAGCGGCAAGAGACCCAGTACTTC. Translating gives CASSAPGQRQETQYF.